The clone carrying this T cell receptor (beta chain) was counted at least ten times. Its antigen remains unknown. Amplification of TCR beta CDR3 regions used RNA as the template. First-round RT-PCR with HTBI primers amplified the TCR CDR3 region. MiXCR, run by TCRdb on the multiplex PCR reads, gives a single entry per CDR3 protein. The sample comprises 600,000 or so distinct CDR3 sequences, approximately 44% of which are singletons, and roughly 8.2% rests with the top ten. Exclusion followed for patients with uncontrolled infection, other autoimmune disease, pregnancy or lactation. This sample was taken from a study of T cells in Graves' hyperthyroidism and ophthalmopathy. Findings of the study overall: Ophthalmopathy onset followed model prediction by a median approximately 6.2 months. Most thyroid clonotypes that were expanded above 0.001 also turned up in blood. From stable hyperthyroidism, ophthalmopathy was separated by a 13 V-J model.

Germline V gives CDR1 ENHRY, CDR2 SYGVKD. V lost 0 bases and J lost 0, with 8 bases in between. CDR3 length: 16 amino acids. The source material was peripheral blood or thyroid tissue (not recorded which). V gene TRBV10-3 combines with J gene TRBJ2-2; no definite D call. The source of this sequence is a woman in her late teens or twenties with Graves' hyperthyroidism. The CDR3 is CAISESGVANTGELFF. DNA of the CDR3: TGTGCCATCAGTGAGTCTGGAGTAGCGAACACCGGGGAGCTGTTTTTT.